The 24 T cell receptor beta chains below all came from one sample that was sequenced in a study of vaccination and CD4 T cells after COVID-19. Their antigen targets remain unknown. Sequencing of DNA taken from cultured CD4+ T cells relied on the Oncomine TCR Beta short-read assay. Via MiXCR, TCRdb re-called the PCR reads, giving one row per CDR3 protein. The data show 15,000 to 20,000 distinct CDR3 sequences, about 40% seen once. The treatment: approximately nine-day PBMC culture with coronavirus spike peptide pools or control peptides (ViraFEST assay). Specimen: CD4+ T cells from blood, cultured in vitro. The receptors here all came from a human donor who had recovered from COVID-19.

This clonotype turned up a few times. The V and J genes are TRBV10-1 and TRBJ1-2; 8 bases match TRBD1. The CDR3 has 16 residues. Unmatched junction bases numbered 10, after V lost 3 bases and J lost 4 bases. Germline lookup yields CDR1 WNHNN and CDR2 SYGVQD (reference sequence). The CDR3 DNA reads TGCGCCAGCAGTGACCGATCCCAGGGGGCTGGCTATGGCTACACCTTC. Its translation is CASSDRSQGAGYGYTF.

This chain links TRBV19 with TRBJ2-3, with 8 bases matching TRBD2. V shed 1 base and J 4 bases; nucleotides not matched to a gene: 4. Per the germline V gene, CDR1 is LNHDA and CDR2 is SQIVND (reference sequence). This CDR3 spans 15 amino acids. Here the CDR3 DNA reads TGTGCCAGTAGTATAGGCAGCGGGAGTGCAGATACGCAGTATTTT. Translated: CASSIGSGSADTQYF.

This clonotype appeared a few times. The V and J genes are TRBV27 and TRBJ1-5; the D gene is possibly TRBD1 (6 bases). This CDR3 comprises 13 residues. Between the trimmed V and J ends, which lost 10 bases and 4 bases, there was a span of 14 bases. Germline V CDR1 and CDR2: MNHEY, SMNVEV (reference sequence). The CDR3 nucleotides are TGTGCCATCGCCCCGCAGGGGAATCAGCCCCAGCATTTT. Its protein is CAIAPQGNQPQHF.

This chain connects TRBV2 to TRBJ2-3; D not resolved. V was pared by 6 bases and J by 0 bases, with 7 bases between. Germline assignment: CDR1 SNHLY and CDR2 FYNNEI. The CDR3 is 13 amino acids. CDR3 DNA: TGTGCCAGCAGGGTGTCTAGCACAGATACGCAGTATTTT. Protein sequence: CASRVSSTDTQYF.

This clonotype has only a few counts. The CDR3 DNA is TGTGCCAGCAGTCGCCCCGTGGGACAAGGCACAGATACGCAGTATTTT. Its protein is CASSRPVGQGTDTQYF. V gene TRBV6-2 or TRBV6-3 combines with J gene TRBJ2-3; perhaps TRBD1 as D (6 bases). The CDR3 sequence is 16 residues long. V was shortened by 5 bases and J by 1 base, with 16 bases between the two germline ends. Per germline, CDR1 MNHEY and CDR2 SVGEGT.

V is TRBV7-2 and J is TRBJ2-7; possibly TRBD2 for D (5 bases). The V end was cut by 4 bases, the J end by 3 bases, with 13 bases between. This CDR3 has 14 amino acids. Germline CDR1 and CDR2: SGHTA and FQGNSA. The CDR3 here is CASSYLARDYEQYF. As DNA, the CDR3 is TGTGCCAGCAGCTATCTAGCTCGTGACTACGAGCAGTACTTC.

The J gene is TRBJ2-7, the V gene TRBV28; D perhaps matches TRBD2 (6 bases). V was shortened by 2 bases and J by 4 bases, with 9 bases between the two germline ends. Germline CDR1 and CDR2: MDHEN and SYDVKM. This CDR3 comprises 13 residues. The DNA for the CDR3 is TGTGCCAGCAGTTTAGCGGGAACATACGAGCAGTACTTC. It encodes CASSLAGTYEQYF.

This chain's CDR3 is CASSLRNTEAFF. Here the CDR3 DNA reads TGTGCCAGCAGCCTCCGGAACACTGAAGCTTTCTTT. The rearrangement joins TRBV5-4 to TRBJ1-1; D unresolved. The V gene's germline CDR1 is SGHNT and CDR2 YYREEE (reference sequence). V was trimmed by 4 bases and J by 1 base, leaving 5 bases between them. This CDR3 region has 12 residues.

The V call is TRBV6-2 or TRBV6-3, the J call TRBJ1-6; D gene unclear. V lost 8 bases to trimming and J lost 7 bases, with 12 bases between them. The germline CDR1 and CDR2 sequences are MNHEY and SVGEGT. The CDR3 is 13 amino acids. In DNA, the CDR3 is TGTGCCAGCGGAAGAAGTTCAAATTCACCCCTCCACTTT. It specifies CASGRSSNSPLHF.

The chain links TRBV29-1 to TRBJ1-4, with 7 bases that match TRBD1. V gave up 3 bases and J gave up 8 bases; unmatched junction bases: 9. Germline CDR1 and CDR2: SQVTM and ANQGSEA. This CDR3 is 14 amino acids long. The CDR3 region has the DNA TGCAGCGTTGAGTGGCAGGGGGAGAACGAAAAACTGTTTTTT. This codes for CSVEWQGENEKLFF.

The chain recombines TRBV7-2 with TRBJ1-1; possible D gene TRBD1, 6 bases. Between the trimmed V and J ends, which lost 8 bases and 1 base, there was a span of 11 bases. Per the germline V gene, CDR1 is SGHTA and CDR2 is FQGNSA. The CDR3 consists of 13 residues. The CDR3 DNA reads as TGTGCCAGCGGTGGACAGCAGAACACTGAAGCTTTCTTT. Translated, it gives CASGGQQNTEAFF. The whole variable domain, filled in from reference TRBV7-2 and TRBJ1-1, reads GAGVSQSPSNKVTEKGKDVELRCDPISGHTALYWYRQSLGQGLEFLIYFQGNSAPDKSGLPSDRFSAERTGGSVSTLTIQRTQQEDSAVYLCASGGQQNTEAFFGQGTRLTVV.

This clonotype was picked up a small number of times. V usage is TRBV7-9 and J usage is TRBJ1-3, with 7 bases matching TRBD1. V lost 4 bases, J lost 4 bases, and 7 bases stayed unmatched. CDR3 length: 15 residues. The germline V gene encodes CDR1 SEHNR and CDR2 FQNEAQ (reference sequence). Here the CDR3 DNA reads TGTGCCAGCAGCTACTACAGGGGATCAGGAAACACCATATATTTT. Translated: CASSYYRGSGNTIYF.

The chain is built from TRBV4-2 and TRBJ1-5; D is undetermined. Per the germline V gene, CDR1 is LGHNA and CDR2 is YNFKEQ. CDR3 length: 16 residues. Trimming took 1 base from V and 5 from J, leaving 15 bases between them. CDR3 nucleotide sequence: TGTGCCAGCAGCCAAGGCGCGAGTGAGTGGGATCAGCCCCAGCATTTT. Protein product: CASSQGASEWDQPQHF.

The gene calls are TRBV18 and TRBJ2-5; 7 nucleotides agree with TRBD1. The CDR3 loop spans 14 amino acids. The germline CDR1 and CDR2 sequences are KGHSH and LQKENI. Losses at the gene ends were 6 bases for V and 2 bases for J; bases not matched to a gene: 6. The CDR3: CASSLRTGQETQYF. CDR3 DNA: TGTGCCAGCTCCCTTCGGACAGGACAAGAGACCCAGTACTTC.

This clonotype was detected once. The chain carries TRBV7-6 and TRBJ2-3; D remains ambiguous. V lost 4 bases and J 0 bases, leaving 20 bases between the germline ends. Germline assignment: CDR1 SGHVS and CDR2 FNYEAQ. The length of the CDR3 is 18 residues. Here the CDR3 DNA reads TGTGCCAGCAGCTCAAGAGCCATGAGTAAGATTAGCACAGATACGCAGTATTTT. Its translation: CASSSRAMSKISTDTQYF.

The V and J genes are TRBV19 and TRBJ1-1; maybe TRBD1 (5 bases). The germline V and J ends were trimmed by 1 base and 8 bases, with 11 bases remaining between them. Per the germline V gene, CDR1 is LNHDA and CDR2 is SQIVND (reference sequence). CDR3 size: 13 residues. The CDR3 region is CASSIASGGEAFF. The CDR3 region has the DNA TGTGCCAGTAGTATAGCATCCGGGGGAGAAGCTTTCTTT. Full variable domain (outside the CDR3, taken from reference TRBV19 and TRBJ1-1): DGGITQSPKYLFRKEGQNVTLSCEQNLNHDAMYWYRQDPGQGLRLIYYSQIVNDFQKGDIAEGYSVSREKKESFPLTVTSAQKNPTAFYLCASSIASGGEAFFGQGTRLTVV.

The chain has TRBV4-2 and TRBJ2-3; D may be TRBD2 (5 bases). Germline assignment: CDR1 LGHNA and CDR2 YNFKEQ. Trimming took off 0 bases at V and 7 bases at J, with 14 bases between the two ends. The CDR3 is made up of 15 amino acids. The CDR3 is CASSQDMGRRNTQYF. In DNA form, the CDR3 reads TGTGCCAGCAGCCAAGATATGGGGAGAAGGAATACGCAGTATTTT.

V usage is TRBV18 and J usage is TRBJ1-2, with D unclear. The length of the CDR3 is 13 residues. Looked up from germline, CDR1 is KGHSH and CDR2 is LQKENI. Deletions cut 3 bases from V and 2 bases from J, with 7 bases between. The CDR3 coding sequence is TGTGCCAGCTCACCTGACAAGAACTATGGCTACACCTTC. Translated, it gives CASSPDKNYGYTF.

This chain joins TRBV29-1 and TRBJ2-1, with D possibly matching TRBD2 (6 bases). From germline, CDR1 is SQVTM and CDR2 ANQGSEA. V lost 3 bases and J 5 bases, leaving 14 bases between the germline ends. The CDR3 covers 14 residues. The CDR3: CSVDRTNTNNEQFF. Here the CDR3 DNA reads TGCAGCGTTGATAGGACTAATACAAACAATGAGCAGTTCTTC.

The rearrangement joins TRBV10-3 to TRBJ2-1; maybe TRBD2 (5 bases). The CDR3 has 12 residues. Germline V gene sequence: CDR1 ENHRY, CDR2 SYGVKD. V lost 4 bases, J lost 9 bases, and 10 bases lay in between. CDR3 sequence (DNA): TGTGCCATCAGTGTCCAGGAGGTTGAGCAGTTCTTC. Translation: CAISVQEVEQFF.

This chain joins TRBV4-2 and TRBJ2-3; D unresolved. The CDR3 extends over 13 amino acids. The V end was cut by 0 bases, the J end by 5 bases, with 6 bases between. Germline V gene sequence: CDR1 LGHNA, CDR2 YNFKEQ. CDR3 sequence (DNA): TGTGCCAGCAGCCAAGATGGTGGAGATACGCAGTATTTT. It yields the protein CASSQDGGDTQYF.

The rearrangement uses TRBV27 and TRBJ1-2, with 9 bases identical to TRBD1. J was trimmed by 8 bases and V by 6 bases; bases with no gene match: 7. In germline, CDR1 is MNHEY, CDR2 SMNVEV (reference sequence). This CDR3 has 13 amino acids. In nucleotides, the CDR3 is TGTGCCAGCAGCCCAACAGGGGGCGGGGGCTACACCTTC. Protein: CASSPTGGGGYTF.

This clonotype has just one count. This rearrangement joins TRBV20-1 to TRBJ2-7; 12 bases line up with TRBD2. This CDR3 has 18 amino acids. Germline CDR1 and CDR2: DFQATT and SNEGSKA (reference sequence). The trim removed 0 bases at V and 3 bases at J, leaving 12 bases unmatched. In nucleotides, the CDR3 is TGCAGTGCTAGAGATTTATCAGCTAGCGGGAGGGCCATCTACGAGCAGTACTTC. Encoded protein: CSARDLSASGRAIYEQYF.

The V call is TRBV19, the J call TRBJ1-1, with D uncertain. The CDR3 sequence is 13 residues long. The V gene's germline CDR1 is LNHDA and CDR2 SQIVND (reference sequence). V was shortened by 3 bases and J by 2 bases, with 7 bases between the two germline ends. The CDR3 protein is CASSMGRNTEAFF. The CDR3 DNA reads TGTGCCAGTAGTATGGGTAGAAACACTGAAGCTTTCTTT.